Each of the 3 T cell receptor beta chains below was sequenced from the same sample in a study of T cells in Graves' hyperthyroidism and ophthalmopathy. RNA transcripts served as the template for amplifying TCR beta CDR3 regions. The TCR CDR3 first-round RT-PCR relied on the HTBI primer set. TCRdb itself ran the multiplex PCR reads through MiXCR, one entry per CDR3 protein. Among some 270,000 distinct CDR3 sequences listed, approximately 23% were seen once. The source material was blood. The receptors come from a woman in her 40s with Graves' ophthalmopathy.

This clonotype has a count of ten or more. The J gene is TRBJ1-1, the V gene TRBV4-1; D is ambiguous. Germline-derived CDR1 and CDR2 are MGHRA and YSYEKL. The length of the CDR3 is 14 residues. Trimming removed 0 bases from V and 6 bases from J, with 11 bases in between. The CDR3 DNA reads as TGCGCCAGCAGCCAAGAGCGGGGTTTTGCTGAAGCTTTCTTT. Protein product: CASSQERGFAEAFF.

The genes are TRBV5-6 and TRBJ2-2; 9 positions agree with TRBD1. J lost 5 bases, V lost 0 bases, and 5 bases had no gene match. Germline CDR1 is SGHDT and CDR2 is YYEEEE. The CDR3 length is 16 residues. This chain's CDR3 is CASSLGRDRETGELFF. CDR3 nucleotides: TGTGCCAGCAGCTTGGGAAGGGACAGGGAAACCGGGGAGCTGTTTTTT.

This clonotype was observed at least ten times. The J gene is TRBJ2-7, the V gene TRBV20-1; 7 bases map to TRBD2. Germline trimming cut 4 bases from V and 4 bases from J; bases unmatched to any gene: 10. CDR3 length equals 14 residues. CDR1 and CDR2 from the germline V gene are DFQATT and SNEGSKA (reference sequence). The CDR3 reads CSATSPGEGYEQYF. CDR3 coding DNA: TGCAGTGCTACCTCGCCTGGGGAGGGATACGAGCAGTACTTC.